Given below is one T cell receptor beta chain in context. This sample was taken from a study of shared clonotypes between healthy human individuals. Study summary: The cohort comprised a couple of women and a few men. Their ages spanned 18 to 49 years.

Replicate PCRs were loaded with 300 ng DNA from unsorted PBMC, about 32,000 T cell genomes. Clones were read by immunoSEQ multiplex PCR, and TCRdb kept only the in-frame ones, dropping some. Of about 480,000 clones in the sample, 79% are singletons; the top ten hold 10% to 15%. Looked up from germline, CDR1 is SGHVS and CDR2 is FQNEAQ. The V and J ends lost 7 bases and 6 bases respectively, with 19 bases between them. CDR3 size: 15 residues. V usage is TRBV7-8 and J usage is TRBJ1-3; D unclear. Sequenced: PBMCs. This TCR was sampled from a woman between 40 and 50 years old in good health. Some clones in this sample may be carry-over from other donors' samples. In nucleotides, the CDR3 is TGTGCCAGCACCCGTGGGGTGGATTTAATAAACACCATATATTTT. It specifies CASTRGVDLINTIYF.